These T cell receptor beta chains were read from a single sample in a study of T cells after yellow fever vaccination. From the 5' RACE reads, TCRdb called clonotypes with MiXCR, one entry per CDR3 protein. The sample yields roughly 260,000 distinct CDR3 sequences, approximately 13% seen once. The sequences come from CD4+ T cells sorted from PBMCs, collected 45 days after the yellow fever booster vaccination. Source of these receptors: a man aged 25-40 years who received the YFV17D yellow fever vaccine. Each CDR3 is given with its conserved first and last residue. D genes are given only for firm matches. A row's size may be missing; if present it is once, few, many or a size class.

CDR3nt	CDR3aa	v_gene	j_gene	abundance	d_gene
TGTGCCAGCAGCAAAGAGGCGGACAGTCTCGCCCGCAAGGGACTCTTCAATGAGCAGTTCTTC	CASSKEADSLARKGLFNEQFF	TRBV21-1	TRBJ2-1	few	-
TGTGCCAGCTCACCCACAGGGCCCGATAGTGACGGCTACACCTTC	CASSPTGPDSDGYTF	TRBV18	TRBJ1-2	few	-
TGCGCCAGCAGCTCGCGAGTAGCGGAGGGGGAGCAGTACTTC	CASSSRVAEGEQYF	TRBV5-1	TRBJ2-7	-	-
TGTGCCAGCAGCTTAAAAGAGACCCAGTACTTC	CASSLKETQYF	TRBV5-1	TRBJ2-5	many	-
TGTGCCAGCAGCATAGGCCTGACTAGCGGGAATGAGCAGTTCTTC	CASSIGLTSGNEQFF	TRBV7-2	TRBJ2-1	-	TRBD2
TGTGCCAGCAGTTTAATGTCCTACGAGCAGTACTTC	CASSLMSYEQYF	TRBV12-3/TRBV12-4	TRBJ2-7	-	-
TGCAGTGCTAGGCCCCCAGCGGGCAGCTACGAGCAGTACTTC	CSARPPAGSYEQYF	TRBV20-1	TRBJ2-7	-	-
TGTGCCAGCAGCGCCCTATCGGAGACCCAGTACTTC	CASSALSETQYF	TRBV7-9	TRBJ2-5	-	-
TGCAGTGCTACGCGGGAGCATGAGCAGTTCTTC	CSATREHEQFF	TRBV20-1	TRBJ2-1	many	TRBD2
TGTGCCAGCAGTTTCTACGACATAGGGGGACTAGCGGGAGAAGACAATGAGCAGTTCTTC	CASSFYDIGGLAGEDNEQFF	TRBV28	TRBJ2-1	-	TRBD2
TGTGCCAGCAGTGACGGGCAGGGCTATGGCTACACCTTC	CASSDGQGYGYTF	TRBV6-4	TRBJ1-2	few	-
TGCAGTGGTATAGCGGGATTGGAGACCCAGTACTTC	CSGIAGLETQYF	TRBV20-1	TRBJ2-5	-	TRBD2
TGCGCCAGCACCCCGGGGAGGACCACCGGGGAGCTGTTTTTT	CASTPGRTTGELFF	TRBV5-1	TRBJ2-2	-	-
TGTGCCAGCAGCTTATTCCGGAGCTTCAACACCGGGGAGCTGTTTTTT	CASSLFRSFNTGELFF	TRBV7-3	TRBJ2-2	few	-
TGTGCCAGCAGCCTTGGAACTAGCGGGATAGGGGAGACCCAGTACTTC	CASSLGTSGIGETQYF	TRBV6-1	TRBJ2-5	-	TRBD2
TGTGCCAGTAGCATGACCGTACAAGAGACCCAGTACTTC	CASSMTVQETQYF	TRBV6-1	TRBJ2-5	few	-
TGTGCCAGCAGCCGCGGACACTACAATGAGCAGTTCTTC	CASSRGHYNEQFF	TRBV12-3/TRBV12-4	TRBJ2-1	few	-
TGTGCCAGCAGCATAGGGGTAGTATCATCCGGGGAGCTGTTTTTT	CASSIGVVSSGELFF	TRBV7-2	TRBJ2-2	-	-
TGCGCCAGCAGCAGGTCTAGCGGAGCTAGCACAGATACGCAGTATTTT	CASSRSSGASTDTQYF	TRBV5-1	TRBJ2-3	-	TRBD2
TGTGCCAGCAGCCCCCCCGGGACCTCTTTGGCGGAGCAGTTCTTC	CASSPPGTSLAEQFF	TRBV14	TRBJ2-1	-	-
TGTGCCAGCAGTTACGGCATAGCGGGCACTTGGGAGCAGTACTTC	CASSYGIAGTWEQYF	TRBV6-5	TRBJ2-7	few	TRBD2
TGTGCCAGCAGCCCCCTCAGCCCCCCCTCGGGGGAGCAGTACTTC	CASSPLSPPSGEQYF	TRBV5-5	TRBJ2-7	-	-
TGCAGTGCTACATCAGGTAATAGCAATCAGCCCCAGCATTTT	CSATSGNSNQPQHF	TRBV20-1	TRBJ1-5	-	-
TGTGCCAGCAGCTTACTTCAGGGGGCTAGAGGGGAGCTGTTTTTT	CASSLLQGARGELFF	TRBV7-2	TRBJ2-2	-	TRBD1
TGTGCCAGCAGTTCCGCAGGGGTGCTAGCGGGAGGCGGGACCCAGTACTTC	CASSSAGVLAGGGTQYF	TRBV28	TRBJ2-5	few	TRBD2
TGCGCCAGCAGCGCTCCCTCGAATGAGCAGTTCTTC	CASSAPSNEQFF	TRBV5-1	TRBJ2-1	few	-
TGTGCCAGCAGCCCCACTAGCGACAGCTCCTACGAGCAGTACTTC	CASSPTSDSSYEQYF	TRBV6-2/TRBV6-3	TRBJ2-7	few	TRBD2
TGTGCCCTTCGGGGGACTAGTGTCAATGAGCAGTTCTTC	CALRGTSVNEQFF	TRBV6-2/TRBV6-3	TRBJ2-1	few	TRBD2
TGCAGTGCTAGGGGACCGTCAGGCACCGGGGAGCTGTTTTTT	CSARGPSGTGELFF	TRBV20-1	TRBJ2-2	many	-
TGTGCCAGCAGCTTAGTATCTTCTGCCCTGGCGGGAGTTTACAGTGAGCAGTTCTTC	CASSLVSSALAGVYSEQFF	TRBV11-2	TRBJ2-1	-	TRBD2
TGTGCCAGCAGCTGGGACAGGGGGCCTCAAGAGACCCAGTACTTC	CASSWDRGPQETQYF	TRBV7-2	TRBJ2-5	-	TRBD1
TGCGCCAGCAGCCAAGGGGGTCATGCGGGAGCGACGTCCTACAATGAGCAGTTCTTC	CASSQGGHAGATSYNEQFF	TRBV4-1	TRBJ2-1	few	TRBD2
TGTGCCAGCAGTTTGACTCCCGGGATCCCCTACGAGCAGTACTTC	CASSLTPGIPYEQYF	TRBV28	TRBJ2-7	few	-
TGTGCCAGCAGTTTAGCTTTCGGTGTCTTCGGAGGCTACACCTTC	CASSLAFGVFGGYTF	TRBV27	TRBJ1-2	many	-
TGTGCCAGCAGCCTACCCGTCTCAGGAGGCTACACCTTC	CASSLPVSGGYTF	TRBV11-2	TRBJ1-2	few	-
TGTGCCAGCAGAAACAAACCGGGAGTCACAGATACGCAGTATTTT	CASRNKPGVTDTQYF	TRBV2	TRBJ2-3	-	-
TGTGCCAGCAGTTCAGACTTCCCTTACAATGAGCAGTTCTTC	CASSSDFPYNEQFF	TRBV12-3/TRBV12-4	TRBJ2-1	-	-
TGTGCCAGCAGCTTGGCACAGCACCAAGAGACCCAGTACTTC	CASSLAQHQETQYF	TRBV5-4	TRBJ2-5	few	-
TGCAGTGCTAGGGGACAGGGTAGCACCCGGGAGCTGTTTTTT	CSARGQGSTRELFF	TRBV20-1	TRBJ2-2	-	TRBD1
TGTGCCAGCTTTGGAAGGGGGGAGCAGTACTTC	CASFGRGEQYF	TRBV25-1	TRBJ2-7	-	-
TGTGCCAGCTCACCCAGACAACAGTCCTACAATGAGCAGTTCTTC	CASSPRQQSYNEQFF	TRBV18	TRBJ2-1	-	-
TGTGCCAGCAGCTCGGGGGGGGCAGGTCAGCCCCAGCATTTT	CASSSGGAGQPQHF	TRBV7-2	TRBJ1-5	few	-
TGTGCCAGCAGCTCGTCACCGGGCCGTAATGAAAAACTGTTTTTT	CASSSSPGRNEKLFF	TRBV9	TRBJ1-4	few	-
TGTGCCACCCGACTAGCGGGGGGCAATGAGCAGTTCTTC	CATRLAGGNEQFF	TRBV12-3/TRBV12-4	TRBJ2-1	-	TRBD2
TGTGCCAGCAGGGGGGTCTGGACCGGGGAGCTGTTTTTT	CASRGVWTGELFF	TRBV12-3/TRBV12-4	TRBJ2-2	-	-
TGTGCCAGCAGTAACGCGGGGGAGGCCTATGGCTACACCTTC	CASSNAGEAYGYTF	TRBV6-5	TRBJ1-2	few	-
TGCGCCAGCAGCTCACTAGCGGGAGACACCTACAATGAGCAGTTCTTC	CASSSLAGDTYNEQFF	TRBV5-1	TRBJ2-1	few	TRBD2
TGTGCCACCAGCAGAGGAGGGACCCACAATGAGCAGTTCTTC	CATSRGGTHNEQFF	TRBV15	TRBJ2-1	-	-
TGTGCCAGCAGTTCGCAGGGGCTAAGCAATCAGCCCCAGCATTTT	CASSSQGLSNQPQHF	TRBV6-5	TRBJ1-5	few	-
TGCGCCAGCAGCTTGGTATTAGGGGCGAACACCGGGGAGCTGTTTTTT	CASSLVLGANTGELFF	TRBV5-1	TRBJ2-2	few	-
TGTGCCAGCAGTGTCGACGGGAAAAACATTCAGTACTTC	CASSVDGKNIQYF	TRBV12-3/TRBV12-4	TRBJ2-4	few	-